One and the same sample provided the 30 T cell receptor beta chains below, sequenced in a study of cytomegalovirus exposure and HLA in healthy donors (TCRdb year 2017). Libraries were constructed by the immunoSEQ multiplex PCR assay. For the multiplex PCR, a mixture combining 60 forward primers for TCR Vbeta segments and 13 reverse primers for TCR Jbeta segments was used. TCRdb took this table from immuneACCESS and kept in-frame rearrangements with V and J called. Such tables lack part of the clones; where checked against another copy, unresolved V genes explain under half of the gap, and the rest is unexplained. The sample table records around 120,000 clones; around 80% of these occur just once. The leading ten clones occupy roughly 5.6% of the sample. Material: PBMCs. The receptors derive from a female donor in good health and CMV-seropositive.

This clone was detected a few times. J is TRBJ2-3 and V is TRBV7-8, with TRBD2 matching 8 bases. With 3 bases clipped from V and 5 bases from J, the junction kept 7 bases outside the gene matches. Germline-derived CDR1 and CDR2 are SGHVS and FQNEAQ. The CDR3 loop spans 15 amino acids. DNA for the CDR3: TGTGCCAGCAGCTTCTCCACGGGGGGGCGAGATACGCAGTATTTT. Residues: CASSFSTGGRDTQYF.

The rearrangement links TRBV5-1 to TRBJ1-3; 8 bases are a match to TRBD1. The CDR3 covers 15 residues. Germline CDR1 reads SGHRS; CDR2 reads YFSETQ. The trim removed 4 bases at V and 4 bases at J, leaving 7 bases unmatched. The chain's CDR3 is CASSGGTGTGNTIYF. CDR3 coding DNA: TGCGCCAGCAGCGGAGGGACAGGTACCGGAAACACCATATATTTT.

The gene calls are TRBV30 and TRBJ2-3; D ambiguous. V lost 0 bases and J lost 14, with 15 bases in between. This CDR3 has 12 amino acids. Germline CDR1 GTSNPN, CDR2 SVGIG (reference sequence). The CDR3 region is CAWSVLVAGPYF. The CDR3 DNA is TGTGCCTGGAGTGTACTGGTGGCAGGCCCGTATTTT.

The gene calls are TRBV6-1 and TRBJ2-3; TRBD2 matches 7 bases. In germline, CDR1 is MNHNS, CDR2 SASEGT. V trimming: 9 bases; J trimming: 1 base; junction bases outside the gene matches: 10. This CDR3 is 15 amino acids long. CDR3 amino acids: CASIRGTSGTDTQYF. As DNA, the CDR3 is TGTGCCAGTATACGGGGAACTAGCGGCACAGATACGCAGTATTTT.

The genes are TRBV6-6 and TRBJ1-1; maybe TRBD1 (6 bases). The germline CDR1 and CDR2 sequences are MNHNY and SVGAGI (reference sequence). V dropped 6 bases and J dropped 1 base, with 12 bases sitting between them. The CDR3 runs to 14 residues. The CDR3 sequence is CASSLVTGNTEAFF. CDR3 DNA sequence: TGTGCCAGCAGCCTCGTGACAGGGAACACTGAAGCTTTCTTT.

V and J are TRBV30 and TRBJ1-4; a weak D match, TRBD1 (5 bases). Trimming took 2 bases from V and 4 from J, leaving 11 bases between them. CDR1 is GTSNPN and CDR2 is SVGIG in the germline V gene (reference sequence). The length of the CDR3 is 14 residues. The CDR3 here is CAWSLTVFNEKLFF. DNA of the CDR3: TGTGCCTGGAGTCTGACAGTCTTTAATGAAAAACTGTTTTTT.

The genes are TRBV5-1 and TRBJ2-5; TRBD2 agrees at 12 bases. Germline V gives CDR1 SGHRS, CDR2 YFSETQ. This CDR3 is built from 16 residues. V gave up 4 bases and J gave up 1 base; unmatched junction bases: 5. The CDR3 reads CASSIGTSGPQETQYF. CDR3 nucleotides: TGCGCCAGCAGCATCGGGACTAGCGGGCCCCAAGAGACCCAGTACTTC.

The CDR3 bases are TGCAGCGTTGGGGCGGGGCCAGAAAAACTGTTTTTT. Encoded protein: CSVGAGPEKLFF. The chain carries TRBV29-1 and TRBJ1-4; tentative D call: TRBD1 (5 bases). V shed 4 bases and J shed 8 bases, with 11 bases lying between them. Per germline, CDR1 SQVTM and CDR2 ANQGSEA. CDR3 length: 12 residues.

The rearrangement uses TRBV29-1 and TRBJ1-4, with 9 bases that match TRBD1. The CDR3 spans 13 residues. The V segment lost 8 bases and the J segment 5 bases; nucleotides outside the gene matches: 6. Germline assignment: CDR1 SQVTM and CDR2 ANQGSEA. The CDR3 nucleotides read TGCAGCACCGGGGACAGGGAGAATGAAAAACTGTTTTTT. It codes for CSTGDRENEKLFF.

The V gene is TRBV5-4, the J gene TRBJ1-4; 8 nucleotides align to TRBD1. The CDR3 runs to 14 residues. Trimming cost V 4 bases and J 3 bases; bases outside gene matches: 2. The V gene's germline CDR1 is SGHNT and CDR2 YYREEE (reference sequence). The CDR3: CASSQDRANEKLFF. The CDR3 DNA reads TGTGCCAGCAGCCAGGACAGGGCTAATGAAAAACTGTTTTTT.

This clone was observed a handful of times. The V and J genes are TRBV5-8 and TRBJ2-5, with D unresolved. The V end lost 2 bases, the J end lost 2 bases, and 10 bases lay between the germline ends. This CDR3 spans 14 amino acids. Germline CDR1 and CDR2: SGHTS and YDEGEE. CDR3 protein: CASSLSTHQETQYF. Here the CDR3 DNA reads TGTGCCAGCAGCTTATCGACACATCAAGAGACCCAGTACTTC. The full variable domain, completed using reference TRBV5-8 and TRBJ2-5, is EAGVTQSPTHLIKTRGQQATLRCSPISGHTSVYWYQQALGLGLQFLLWYDEGEERNRGNFPPRFSGRQFPNYSSELNVNALELEDSALYLCASSLSTHQETQYFGPGTRLLVL.

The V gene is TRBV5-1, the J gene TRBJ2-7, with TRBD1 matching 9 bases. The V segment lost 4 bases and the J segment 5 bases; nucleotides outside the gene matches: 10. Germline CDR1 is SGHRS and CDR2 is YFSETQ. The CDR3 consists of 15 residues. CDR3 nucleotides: TGCGCCAGCAGCCGGACCGGGACAGGGTTAGACGAGCAGTACTTC. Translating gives CASSRTGTGLDEQYF.

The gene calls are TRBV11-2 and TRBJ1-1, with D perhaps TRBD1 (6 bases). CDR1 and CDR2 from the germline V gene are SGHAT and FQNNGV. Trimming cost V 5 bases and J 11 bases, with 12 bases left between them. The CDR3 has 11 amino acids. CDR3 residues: CASSIQGTAFF. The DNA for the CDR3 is TGTGCCAGCAGCATACAGGGTACGGCTTTCTTT.

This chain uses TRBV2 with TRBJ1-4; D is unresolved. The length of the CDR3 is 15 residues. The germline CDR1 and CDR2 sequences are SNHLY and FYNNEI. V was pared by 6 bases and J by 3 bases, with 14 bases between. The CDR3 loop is CASRTRESANEKLFF. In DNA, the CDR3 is TGTGCCAGCAGGACTAGGGAGTCGGCTAATGAAAAACTGTTTTTT.

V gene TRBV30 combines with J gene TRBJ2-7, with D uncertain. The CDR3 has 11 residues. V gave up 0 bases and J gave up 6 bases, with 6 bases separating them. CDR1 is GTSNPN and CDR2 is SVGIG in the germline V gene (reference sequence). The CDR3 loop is CAWSVRLEQYF. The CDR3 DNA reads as TGTGCCTGGAGTGTCAGACTCGAGCAGTACTTC.

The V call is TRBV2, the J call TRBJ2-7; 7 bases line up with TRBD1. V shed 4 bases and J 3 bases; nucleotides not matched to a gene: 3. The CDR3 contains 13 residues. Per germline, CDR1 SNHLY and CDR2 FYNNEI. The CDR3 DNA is TGTGCCAGCAGTGGACAGGGTATCTACGAGCAGTACTTC. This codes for CASSGQGIYEQYF.

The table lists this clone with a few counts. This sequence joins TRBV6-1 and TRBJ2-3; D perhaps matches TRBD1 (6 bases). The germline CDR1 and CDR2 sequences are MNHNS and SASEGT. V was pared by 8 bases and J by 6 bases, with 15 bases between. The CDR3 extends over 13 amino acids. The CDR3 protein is CASRVLQGDTQYF. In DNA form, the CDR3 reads TGTGCCAGCCGGGTCTTGCAGGGGGATACGCAGTATTTT.

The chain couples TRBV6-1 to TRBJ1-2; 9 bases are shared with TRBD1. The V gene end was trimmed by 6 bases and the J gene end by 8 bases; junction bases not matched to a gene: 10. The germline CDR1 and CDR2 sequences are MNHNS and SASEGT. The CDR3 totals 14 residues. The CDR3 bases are TGTGCCAGCAGGATTACAGGGGGCGCTTGGGGCTACACCTTC. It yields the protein CASRITGGAWGYTF.

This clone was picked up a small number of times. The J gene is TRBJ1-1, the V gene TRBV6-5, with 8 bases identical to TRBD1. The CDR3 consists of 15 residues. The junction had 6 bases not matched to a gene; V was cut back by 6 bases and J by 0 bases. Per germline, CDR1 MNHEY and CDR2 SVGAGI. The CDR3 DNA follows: TGTGCCAGCAGGCCAGGGACAGGCATGAACACTGAAGCTTTCTTT. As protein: CASRPGTGMNTEAFF.

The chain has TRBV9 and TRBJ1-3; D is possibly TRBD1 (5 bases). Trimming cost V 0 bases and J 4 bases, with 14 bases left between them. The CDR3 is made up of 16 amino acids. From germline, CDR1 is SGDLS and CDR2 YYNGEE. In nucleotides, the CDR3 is TGTGCCAGCAGCGTAGCCCCCGGGGGGGTAGGAAACACCATATATTTT. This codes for CASSVAPGGVGNTIYF.

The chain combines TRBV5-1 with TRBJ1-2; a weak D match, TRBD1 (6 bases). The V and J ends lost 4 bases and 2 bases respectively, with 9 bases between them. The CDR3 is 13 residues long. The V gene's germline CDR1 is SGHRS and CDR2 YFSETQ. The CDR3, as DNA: TGCGCCAGCAGCGAACAGGGAAACTATGGCTACACCTTC. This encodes CASSEQGNYGYTF.

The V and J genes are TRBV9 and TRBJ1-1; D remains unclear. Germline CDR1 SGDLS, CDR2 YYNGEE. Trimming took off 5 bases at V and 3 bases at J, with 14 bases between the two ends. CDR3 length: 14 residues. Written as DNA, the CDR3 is TGTGCCAGCAGTCGGGCGGGGAGTCACACTGAAGCTTTCTTT. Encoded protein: CASSRAGSHTEAFF.

Here the CDR3 reads CSVTTGGTEAFF. CDR3 nucleotides: TGCAGCGTAACGACAGGGGGTACTGAAGCTTTCTTT. J is TRBJ1-1 and V is TRBV29-1; 9 positions match TRBD1. After removal of 6 bases from V and 5 bases from J, the junction contained 4 bases not matched to a gene. The germline CDR1 and CDR2 sequences are SQVTM and ANQGSEA. CDR3 length equals 12 residues.

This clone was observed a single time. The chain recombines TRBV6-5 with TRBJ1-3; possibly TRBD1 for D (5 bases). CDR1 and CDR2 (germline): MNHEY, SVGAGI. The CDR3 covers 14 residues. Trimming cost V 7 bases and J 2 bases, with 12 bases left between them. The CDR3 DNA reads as TGTGCCAGCAAACGGGGGGAAACTGGAAACACCATATATTTT. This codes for CASKRGETGNTIYF.

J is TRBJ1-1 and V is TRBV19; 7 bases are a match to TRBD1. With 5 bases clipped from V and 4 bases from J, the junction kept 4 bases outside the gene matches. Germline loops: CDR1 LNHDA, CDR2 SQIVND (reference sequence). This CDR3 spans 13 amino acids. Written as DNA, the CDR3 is TGTGCCAGTAGTTCGCCAGGGGGCACTGAAGCTTTCTTT. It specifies CASSSPGGTEAFF.

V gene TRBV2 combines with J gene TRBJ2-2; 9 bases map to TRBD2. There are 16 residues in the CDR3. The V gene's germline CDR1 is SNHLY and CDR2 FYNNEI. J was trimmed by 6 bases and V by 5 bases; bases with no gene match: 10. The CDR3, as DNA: TGTGCCAGCAGTCTCCTTGGGCGGGGGGGCCCCGGGGAGCTGTTTTTT. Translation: CASSLLGRGGPGELFF.

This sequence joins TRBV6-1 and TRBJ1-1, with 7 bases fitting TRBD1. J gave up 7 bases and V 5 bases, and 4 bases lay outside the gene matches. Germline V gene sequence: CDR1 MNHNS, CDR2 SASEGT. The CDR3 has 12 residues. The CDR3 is CASSSRGDEAFF. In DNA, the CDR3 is TGTGCCAGCAGTAGCAGGGGGGATGAAGCTTTCTTT.

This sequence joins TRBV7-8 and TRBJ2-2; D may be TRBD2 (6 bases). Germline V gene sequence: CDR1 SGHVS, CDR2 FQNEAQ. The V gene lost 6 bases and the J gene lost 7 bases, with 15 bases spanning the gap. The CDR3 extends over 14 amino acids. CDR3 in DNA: TGTGCCAGCAGGTCCGGGACTCCGGTCGGGGAGCTGTTTTTT. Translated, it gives CASRSGTPVGELFF.

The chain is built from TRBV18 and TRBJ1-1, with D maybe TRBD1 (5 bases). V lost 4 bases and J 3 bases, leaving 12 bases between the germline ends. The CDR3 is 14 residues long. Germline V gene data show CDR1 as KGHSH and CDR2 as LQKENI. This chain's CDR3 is CASSQGITDTEAFF. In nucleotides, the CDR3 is TGTGCCAGCTCACAGGGGATAACGGACACTGAAGCTTTCTTT.

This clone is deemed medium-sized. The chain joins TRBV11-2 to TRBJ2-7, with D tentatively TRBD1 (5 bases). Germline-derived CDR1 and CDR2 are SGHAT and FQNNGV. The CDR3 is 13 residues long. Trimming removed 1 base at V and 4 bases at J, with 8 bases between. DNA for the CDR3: TGTGCCAGCAGCTTAGGACAGCCTTACGAGCAGTACTTC. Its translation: CASSLGQPYEQYF. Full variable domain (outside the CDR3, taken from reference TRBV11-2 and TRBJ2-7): EAGVAQSPRYKIIEKRQSVAFWCNPISGHATLYWYQQILGQGPKLLIQFQNNGVVDDSQLPKDRFSAERLKGVDSTLKIQPAKLEDSAVYLCASSLGQPYEQYFGPGTRLTVT.